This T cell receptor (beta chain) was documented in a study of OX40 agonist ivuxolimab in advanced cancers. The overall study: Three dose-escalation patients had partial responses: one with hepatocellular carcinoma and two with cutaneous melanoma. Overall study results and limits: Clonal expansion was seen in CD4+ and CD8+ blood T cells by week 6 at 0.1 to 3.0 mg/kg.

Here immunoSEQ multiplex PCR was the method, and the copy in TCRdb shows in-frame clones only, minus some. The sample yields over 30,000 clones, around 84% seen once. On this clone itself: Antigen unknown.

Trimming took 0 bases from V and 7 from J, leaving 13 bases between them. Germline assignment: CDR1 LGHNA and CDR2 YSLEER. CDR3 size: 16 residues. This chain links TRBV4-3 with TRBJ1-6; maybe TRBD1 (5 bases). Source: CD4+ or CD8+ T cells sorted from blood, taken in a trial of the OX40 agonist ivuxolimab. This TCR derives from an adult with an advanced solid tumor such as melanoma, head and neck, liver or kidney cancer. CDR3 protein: CASSQEIREGNSPLHF. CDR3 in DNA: TGCGCCAGCAGCCAAGAGATCAGGGAAGGAAATTCACCCCTCCACTTT.